Below, 12 T cell receptor beta chains from the same sample are listed, as sequenced in a study of blood T cell repertoires in COVID-19. The data were produced by immunoSEQ multiplex PCR, yet TCRdb's version contains in-frame clones alone and is incomplete. Of approximately 33,000 clones listed, 88% were seen once; the top ten hold around 8%. Sequencing was carried out using peripheral blood. The source is a man aged 60 to 69 with COVID-19, enrolled during active disease.

There are a few counts of this clone. The V and J genes are TRBV11-3 and TRBJ2-2, with 8 bases identical to TRBD2. CDR3 length: 17 residues. CDR1 and CDR2 from the germline V gene are SGHNT and YENEEA. V shed 7 bases and J 0 bases; nucleotides not matched to a gene: 10. The CDR3 loop is CASTPGRGLPNTGELFF. The CDR3 nucleotides are TGTGCCAGCACCCCCGGGAGGGGACTCCCGAACACCGGGGAGCTGTTTTTT. The whole variable domain, remainder taken from reference TRBV11-3 and TRBJ2-2, is EAGVVQSPRYKIIEKKQPVAFWCNPISGHNTLYWYLQNLGQGPELLIRYENEEAVDDSQLPKDRFSAERLKGVDSTLKIQPAELGDSAVYLCASTPGRGLPNTGELFFGEGSRLTVL.

The chain carries TRBV28 and TRBJ1-1; a weak D match, TRBD1 (5 bases). Germline V gene data show CDR1 as MDHEN and CDR2 as SYDVKM. The germline V and J ends were trimmed by 5 bases and 3 bases, with 16 bases remaining between them. The CDR3 has 15 residues. DNA for the CDR3: TGTGCCAGCAGTAACCTCGGTGGAGGGGACACTGAAGCTTTCTTT. Protein product: CASSNLGGGDTEAFF. Drawing the rest from reference TRBV28 and TRBJ1-1, the complete variable domain is DVKVTQSSRYLVKRTGEKVFLECVQDMDHENMFWYRQDPGLGLRLIYFSYDVKMKEKGDIPEGYSVSREKKERFSLILESASTNQTSMYLCASSNLGGGDTEAFFGQGTRLTVV.

A few counts support this clone. The rearrangement joins TRBV28 to TRBJ1-5; 7 nucleotides align to TRBD1. The CDR3 length is 14 residues. Unmatched junction bases numbered 9, after V lost 6 bases and J lost 7 bases. The germline V gene encodes CDR1 MDHEN and CDR2 SYDVKM. CDR3 bases: TGTGCCAGCAGCGGGGACATGGGACAGCAGCCCCAGCATTTT. Residues: CASSGDMGQQPQHF.

The chain uses TRBV13 and TRBJ2-3, with 10 bases fitting TRBD2. Germline V gene data show CDR1 as PRHDT and CDR2 as FYEKMQ (reference sequence). The CDR3 is 15 amino acids. With 4 bases clipped from V and 5 bases from J, the junction kept 6 bases outside the gene matches. The CDR3, as DNA: TGTGCCAGCAGCTCCTTAGCGGGAGGTAGAGATACGCAGTATTTT. Translation: CASSSLAGGRDTQYF.

The chain carries TRBV19 and TRBJ2-3; D ambiguous. Germline V gene data show CDR1 as LNHDA and CDR2 as SQIVND (reference sequence). The CDR3 totals 14 residues. The germline V and J ends were trimmed by 7 bases and 2 bases, with 13 bases remaining between them. CDR3 in DNA: TGTGCCAGTACCCTGGGCAATCCCACAGATACGCAGTATTTT. This codes for CASTLGNPTDTQYF.

V usage is TRBV19 and J usage is TRBJ1-1; no clear D. Germline loops: CDR1 LNHDA, CDR2 SQIVND (reference sequence). V lost 11 bases and J 5 bases, leaving 18 bases between the germline ends. The CDR3 loop spans 13 amino acids. The CDR3: CAAGGLYPTEAFF. In DNA form, the CDR3 reads TGTGCCGCTGGAGGGTTGTATCCGACTGAAGCTTTCTTT.

The chain carries TRBV5-1 and TRBJ2-5; 7 nucleotides match TRBD1. The CDR3 runs to 16 residues. V lost 4 bases to trimming and J lost 2 bases; unmatched junction nucleotides: 11. CDR1 and CDR2 from the germline V gene are SGHRS and YFSETQ. Here the CDR3 reads CASSPGTDTFQETQYF. The CDR3 bases are TGCGCCAGCAGCCCCGGGACAGACACTTTTCAAGAGACCCAGTACTTC.

The rearrangement links TRBV9 to TRBJ2-1; 8 bases align to TRBD2. With 3 bases clipped from V and 5 bases from J, the junction kept 4 bases outside the gene matches. CDR3 length: 14 amino acids. In germline, CDR1 is SGDLS, CDR2 YYNGEE. DNA for the CDR3: TGTGCCAGCAGCGCCGGGGGACTAGACAATGAGCAGTTCTTC. Protein: CASSAGGLDNEQFF.

This clone appeared a few times. The V and J genes are TRBV19 and TRBJ2-7; maybe TRBD1 (5 bases). Germline V lookup: CDR1 LNHDA, CDR2 SQIVND (reference sequence). The CDR3 contains 14 residues. Trimming took off 9 bases at V and 4 bases at J, with 19 bases between the two ends. Here the CDR3 reads CASTYTTGSYEQYF. The DNA of the CDR3 is TGTGCCAGCACTTATACCACAGGTTCTTACGAGCAGTACTTC.

The chain has TRBV5-1 and TRBJ2-4; weak D call: TRBD2 (5 bases). The V gene lost 4 bases and the J gene lost 1 base, with 15 bases spanning the gap. Germline assignment: CDR1 SGHRS and CDR2 YFSETQ. The CDR3 contains 16 residues. The CDR3 DNA is TGCGCCAGCAGCGGCGTTGGGTCGGGGGCCAAAAACATTCAGTACTTC. It is translated as CASSGVGSGAKNIQYF.

The table lists this clone with a few counts. The chain's CDR3 is CASSPGLAGGGSYNEQFF. In DNA, the CDR3 is TGCGCCAGCAGCCCGGGACTAGCGGGCGGTGGGTCCTACAATGAGCAGTTCTTC. The chain employs TRBV5-1 and TRBJ2-1; 12 bases agree with TRBD2. This CDR3 is built from 18 residues. Germline V gene lookup returns CDR1 SGHRS and CDR2 YFSETQ. The V gene end was trimmed by 4 bases and the J gene end by 1 base; junction bases not matched to a gene: 9.

Only a few counts were recorded for this clone. The chain couples TRBV10-3 to TRBJ2-7; tentative D call: TRBD2 (5 bases). This CDR3 contains 14 residues. V lost 0 bases, J lost 3 bases, and 9 bases lay in between. The V gene's germline CDR1 is ENHRY and CDR2 SYGVKD. CDR3 sequence: CAISESTGYYEQYF. CDR3 nucleotide sequence: TGTGCCATCAGTGAGTCTACGGGGTACTACGAGCAGTACTTC.